This TCR beta chain derives from a study of blood T cell repertoires in COVID-19 (dated by TCRdb to the early 2020s). Context from the whole study: Collaborator samples came from the United States, Italy and Spain and covered acute and convalescent phases of COVID-19. The material from the prospective study consisted of cDNA or gDNA derived from T cells, B-cell-depleted T cells, or PBMCs. Deeply sampled blood TCRbeta repertoires from subjects exposed to, actively infected with, or recovered from COVID-19 were included in the dataset. The repertoires were made available in a free public database intended to serve as a resource for research on the immune response to SARS-CoV-2. The samples were drawn from the first 160 participants of the ongoing ImmuneRACE study and from 950 to 1,500 subjects provided by 6 global collaborators. The sample metadata nearly always contained a de-identified subject ID, COVID-19 status, age in years and sex. HLA class I and class II types, where available, came from metadata supplied by the sample provider rather than from assay-based typing.

The germline V end is reduced by 2 bases and the J end by 8 bases; junction bases left unmatched: 13. From the cysteine through the phenylalanine, the CDR3 covers 18 amino acids. The retained sequence is limited to the CDR3, 54 bases, with the frame set at the first base. CDR1 and CDR2 are read off the germline V gene (reference sequence) as PRHDT and FYEKMQ. TCRbeta CDR3 regions were amplified from genomic DNA by means of the immunoSEQ Assay, a bias-controlled multiplex PCR. The authors' pipeline ran thus. The number of nucleated cells in each sample was estimated from the amplification of reference gene primers within the assay. To quantify the absolute abundance of each unique TCRbeta CDR3 rearrangement, sequence reads were collapsed and filtered. For each sample, productive Simpson clonality was calculated as the square root of Simpson's diversity index over productive rearrangements. TCRdb holds this immuneACCESS table with in-frame rearrangements only. Some clones are missing; in checked studies, unresolved V genes explain under half, and the rest has no known cause. V, J and clone size are taken as reported in that table, and D and trimming were inferred from the DNA itself. The sample table lists 35,000 to 45,000 clones, nearly 90% of them with a count of one. Of the sample, around 2.3% is held by the ten largest clones.

The full study reports these points: Clinical and demographic metadata were provided uncurated, with the amount varying by source and participant.

Whole blood was collected in K2EDTA tubes by collaborating institutions according to the institutions' own protocols. For TCRbeta analysis, collaborators shipped samples in one of three forms: frozen whole blood, isolated PBMCs, or DNA extracted from either of those sample types. Comments on this clone: Its antigen is still unknown. No much larger clone is present one base from it, and per-base qualities are unavailable.

Input material: peripheral blood. The V and J segments used are TRBV13 and TRBJ2-1; 12 bases in between match TRBD2. This receptor was identified in a human donor in a cohort sampled during active COVID-19. CDR3 sequence: CASSLLASMTSGGDEQFF. The sequence in DNA is TGTGCCAGCAGCTTATTAGCCTCGATGACTAGCGGGGGCGATGAGCAGTTCTTC. Where the CDR3 stops, the reference TRBV13 and TRBJ2-1 genes take over; the full variable domain is AAGVIQSPRHLIKEKRETATLKCYPIPRHDTVYWYQQGPGQDPQFLISFYEKMQSDKGSIPDRFSAQQFSDYHSELNMSSLELGDSALYFCASSLLASMTSGGDEQFFGPGTRLTVL.